This T cell receptor (beta chain) was recovered during a study of control samples from healthy donors and cancer patients. The CDR3 sequence is 15 residues long. V gave up 6 bases and J gave up 1 base, with 15 bases separating them. Germline CDR1 reads SNHLY; CDR2 reads FYNNEI. This clone was detected once. Profiling relied on immunoSEQ multiplex PCR, and the TCRdb table lists in-frame clones only, not all of them. Of some 71,000 clones in the sample, approximately 89% are singletons; the top ten hold about 2.2%. The clonotype originates from a woman between 45 and 60 years old with head and neck cancer. The V call is TRBV2, the J call TRBJ1-1; tentatively, D is TRBD1 (5 bases). Sequences were obtained from PBMCs. The CDR3 nucleotides read TGTGCCAGCAGGGTCTTACAGGCGGGGAACACTGAAGCTTTCTTT. Protein product: CASRVLQAGNTEAFF.